This TCR beta chain emerged from a study of shared clonotypes between healthy human individuals. Study in general: Serving as donors were a couple of women and three men, whose ages spanned 18 to 49. A donor's plate count was three for CD4 naive and three for CD4 memory; CD8 naive had two and CD8 memory one.

Study results and caveats: Incomplete sequencing of sorted subsets was indicated by rarefaction despite large depth.

All donors qualified as healthy HIV-negative adults and had experienced no recent acute infections or vaccinations. V gave up 3 bases and J gave up 8 bases, with 12 bases separating them. There are 13 residues in the CDR3. Germline V gives CDR1 SGHRS, CDR2 YFSETQ. In regard to this clone: Its antigen is currently unknown.

The method was immunoSEQ multiplex PCR; TCRdb's version includes in-frame clones alone and lacks a portion of them. The data contain just under 350,000 clones, 70% to 75% of them seen just once; the ten biggest clones take up about 10%. The clonotype comes from a man aged 25-45 years in good health. The chain combines TRBV5-1 with TRBJ2-1; no firm D call. The sample consisted of memory CD4+ T cells sorted from blood. Noted subset: CD45RA-negative fraction. CDR3 loop: CASSSKDSHEQFF. CDR3 bases: TGCGCCAGCAGCTCAAAAGACTCTCATGAGCAGTTCTTC.